This is a list of T cell receptor beta chains from one sample in a study of T cells after yellow fever vaccination. Via MiXCR, TCRdb re-called the 5' RACE reads, giving one row per CDR3 protein. The table includes about 500,000 distinct CDR3 sequences, roughly 17% detected once. The sample here was PBMCs, taken 5 days after the first yellow fever vaccination. These receptors all come from a man in his late teens or twenties who received the YFV17D yellow fever vaccine. CDR3s include the opening cysteine and the closing phenylalanine or tryptophan. Each record gives: V gene, clone size, J gene, D gene, CDR3 DNA, CDR3 protein. The D gene is left open where the match is weak. Expanded clones get a size class; other rows say once, few or many, or leave the size out.

>TRBV5-5|-|TRBJ1-4|-
TGTGCCAGCAGCTTGATAGGGGGGACTAATGAAAAACTGTTTTTT
CASSLIGGTNEKLFF
>TRBV6-5|-|TRBJ2-1|TRBD2
TGTGCCAGCAGTTACTCAAGCTTCGCGGGGGGGCCTCACAATGAGCAGTTCTTC
CASSYSSFAGGPHNEQFF
>TRBV7-9|-|TRBJ2-1|-
TGTGCCAGCAGCTTAATTGACCGGGACAACAATGAGCAGTTCTTC
CASSLIDRDNNEQFF
>TRBV4-3|few|TRBJ2-1|-
TGCGCCAGCAGCTCCCCCTTGGGCAGGAGGGACAATGAGCAGTTCTTC
CASSSPLGRRDNEQFF
>TRBV30|-|TRBJ2-5|-
TGTGCCTGGAAGCGGGAGACCCAGTACTTC
CAWKRETQYF
>TRBV7-9|many|TRBJ1-1|-
TGTGCCAGCAGTTTACTGAACACTGAAGCTTTCTTT
CASSLLNTEAFF
>TRBV4-3|few|TRBJ2-5|-
TGCGCCAGCAGCCAAGAACCTAGCAGAGAGACCCAGTACTTC
CASSQEPSRETQYF
>TRBV5-5|-|TRBJ1-3|-
TGTGCCAGCAGCCCCCTGAGCTCTGGAAACACCATATATTTT
CASSPLSSGNTIYF
>TRBV5-1|-|TRBJ1-1|-
TGCGCCAGCAGCCTTGGACTTCCCGAGGGCATGAACACTGAAGCTTTCTTT
CASSLGLPEGMNTEAFF
>TRBV12-3/TRBV12-4|-|TRBJ2-7|-
TGTGCCAGCAGTTTATCATACGGGAGCGCCTACGAGCAGTACTTC
CASSLSYGSAYEQYF
>TRBV29-1|few|TRBJ1-1|-
TGCAGCGCCCATCCGGGGGGGCGCACTGAAGCTTTCTTT
CSAHPGGRTEAFF
>TRBV10-3|-|TRBJ2-3|-
TGTGCCACCGGGTCTAGCGTCAGCACAGATACGCAGTATTTT
CATGSSVSTDTQYF
>TRBV6-1|-|TRBJ1-1|TRBD1
TGTGCCGGGGACAGGGGAGGGGCCACTGAAGCTTTCTTT
CAGDRGGATEAFF
>TRBV19|-|TRBJ2-1|-
TGTGCCAGTAGTACATCTCAGGGGCCAACCTACAATGAGCAGTTCTTC
CASSTSQGPTYNEQFF
>TRBV28|few|TRBJ2-3|-
TGTGCCAGCAGTCTACCCCCGGGGCAGCGAGGCACAGATACGCAGTATTTT
CASSLPPGQRGTDTQYF
>TRBV6-5|many|TRBJ2-2|-
TGTGCCAGCAGTTACAGGGTCTGGGACGGGAACGCCGGGGAGCTGTTTTTT
CASSYRVWDGNAGELFF
>TRBV6-1|many|TRBJ1-5|-
TGTGCCAGCAGCCCCAATTGGGTGGGCAATCAGCCCCAGCATTTT
CASSPNWVGNQPQHF
>TRBV7-3|-|TRBJ1-3|-
TGTGCCAGCAGCTTATCCGTTGGAAACACCATATATTTT
CASSLSVGNTIYF
>TRBV5-1|-|TRBJ2-5|TRBD1
TGCGCCAGCAGCTTGTTGACAGGGTCGTACCAAGAGACCCAGTACTTC
CASSLLTGSYQETQYF
>TRBV20-1|few|TRBJ1-2|TRBD1
TGCAGTGCTCCGACAGGGGCACGCTATGGCTACACCTTC
CSAPTGARYGYTF
>TRBV29-1|-|TRBJ1-1|TRBD1
TGCAGCGCCGGGACAGGGACTGAAGCTTTCTTT
CSAGTGTEAFF
>TRBV21-1|once|TRBJ2-5|-
TGTGCCAGCAGCAAAGGCGAGCGGAATCTTGAGACCCAGTACTTC
CASSKGERNLETQYF
>TRBV29-1|-|TRBJ1-4|-
TGCAGCGTTGTGGACGTCAGGGGTTTCGGTGAAAAACTGTTTTTT
CSVVDVRGFGEKLFF
>TRBV3-1|-|TRBJ2-1|-
TGTGCCAGCAGCCAACTACAGGTTGGCAATGAGCAGTTCTTC
CASSQLQVGNEQFF
>TRBV18|few|TRBJ2-6|-
TGTGCCAGCTCACCTGGTCGGGTGAGCTCTGGGGCCAACGTCCTGACTTTC
CASSPGRVSSGANVLTF
>TRBV18|-|TRBJ1-6|-
TGTGCCAGCTCACCGGGGAGAGATAATTCACCCCTCCACTTT
CASSPGRDNSPLHF
>TRBV27|few|TRBJ1-6|-
TGTGCCAGCACCCCGGTTGGGTTAAATTCACCCCTCCACTTT
CASTPVGLNSPLHF
>TRBV11-1|-|TRBJ1-1|-
TGTGCCAGCAGCTTGGCAGGGAAAGAAGCTTTCTTT
CASSLAGKEAFF
>TRBV4-1|-|TRBJ2-2|TRBD2
TGCGCCAGCAGCCATGGGACTACCTACACCGGGGAGCTGTTTTTT
CASSHGTTYTGELFF
>TRBV10-3|few|TRBJ2-5|-
TGTGCCATCAGTGAGTCGGGACTAGAGACCCAGTACTTC
CAISESGLETQYF
>TRBV5-5|few|TRBJ1-2|-
TGTGCCAGCAGCCCCGTACTTTACTATGGCTACACCTTC
CASSPVLYYGYTF
>TRBV13|-|TRBJ2-1|-
TGTGCCAGTACGGGGGAAACTGGGAATGAGCAGTTCTTC
CASTGETGNEQFF
>TRBV30|-|TRBJ2-2|-
TGTGCCTGGGACCTGGCGGCCCTCGGGGAGCTGTTTTTT
CAWDLAALGELFF
>TRBV9|few|TRBJ2-5|-
TGTGCCAGCAGTGATCCAACTAGGGGTGAGACCCAGTACTTC
CASSDPTRGETQYF
>TRBV20-1|-|TRBJ1-5|TRBD1
TGCAGTGCTAGAGACGGCAGGGGGGATCAGCCCCAGCATTTT
CSARDGRGDQPQHF
>TRBV5-1|-|TRBJ2-1|TRBD2
TGCGCCAGTACCCTCAGACTAGCAGCCTACAATGAGCAGTTCTTC
CASTLRLAAYNEQFF
>TRBV7-2|-|TRBJ1-2|-
TGTGCCAGCAGCGCAGGGGAGGACTATGGCTACACCTTC
CASSAGEDYGYTF
>TRBV6-5|-|TRBJ2-5|-
TGTGCCAGCAGTTACTCCGCGGCGGGCGGATTGGAGACCCAGTACTTC
CASSYSAAGGLETQYF
>TRBV5-4|-|TRBJ1-1|-
TGTGCCAGCACATTCGGGGGAGGGAGAGACACTGAAGCTTTCTTT
CASTFGGGRDTEAFF
>TRBV29-1|-|TRBJ2-5|-
TGCAGCGTCGGAGGACGGGACCAAGAGACCCAGTACTTC
CSVGGRDQETQYF
>TRBV7-2|-|TRBJ1-2|-
TGTGCCAGCAGGTTGGGAGGGGCCGGTTATGGCTACACCTTC
CASRLGGAGYGYTF
>TRBV5-1|few|TRBJ2-3|-
TGCGCCAGCAGCTCCCCAGGCGAGGGAACAGATACGCAGTATTTT
CASSSPGEGTDTQYF
>TRBV11-2|-|TRBJ2-7|-
TGTGCCAGCAGCACCGACTGGAACTCCTACGAGCAGTACTTC
CASSTDWNSYEQYF
>TRBV11-2|-|TRBJ2-5|-
TGTGCCAGCAGCACGAGTGGGGGCCCCTGGGAGACCCAGTACTTC
CASSTSGGPWETQYF